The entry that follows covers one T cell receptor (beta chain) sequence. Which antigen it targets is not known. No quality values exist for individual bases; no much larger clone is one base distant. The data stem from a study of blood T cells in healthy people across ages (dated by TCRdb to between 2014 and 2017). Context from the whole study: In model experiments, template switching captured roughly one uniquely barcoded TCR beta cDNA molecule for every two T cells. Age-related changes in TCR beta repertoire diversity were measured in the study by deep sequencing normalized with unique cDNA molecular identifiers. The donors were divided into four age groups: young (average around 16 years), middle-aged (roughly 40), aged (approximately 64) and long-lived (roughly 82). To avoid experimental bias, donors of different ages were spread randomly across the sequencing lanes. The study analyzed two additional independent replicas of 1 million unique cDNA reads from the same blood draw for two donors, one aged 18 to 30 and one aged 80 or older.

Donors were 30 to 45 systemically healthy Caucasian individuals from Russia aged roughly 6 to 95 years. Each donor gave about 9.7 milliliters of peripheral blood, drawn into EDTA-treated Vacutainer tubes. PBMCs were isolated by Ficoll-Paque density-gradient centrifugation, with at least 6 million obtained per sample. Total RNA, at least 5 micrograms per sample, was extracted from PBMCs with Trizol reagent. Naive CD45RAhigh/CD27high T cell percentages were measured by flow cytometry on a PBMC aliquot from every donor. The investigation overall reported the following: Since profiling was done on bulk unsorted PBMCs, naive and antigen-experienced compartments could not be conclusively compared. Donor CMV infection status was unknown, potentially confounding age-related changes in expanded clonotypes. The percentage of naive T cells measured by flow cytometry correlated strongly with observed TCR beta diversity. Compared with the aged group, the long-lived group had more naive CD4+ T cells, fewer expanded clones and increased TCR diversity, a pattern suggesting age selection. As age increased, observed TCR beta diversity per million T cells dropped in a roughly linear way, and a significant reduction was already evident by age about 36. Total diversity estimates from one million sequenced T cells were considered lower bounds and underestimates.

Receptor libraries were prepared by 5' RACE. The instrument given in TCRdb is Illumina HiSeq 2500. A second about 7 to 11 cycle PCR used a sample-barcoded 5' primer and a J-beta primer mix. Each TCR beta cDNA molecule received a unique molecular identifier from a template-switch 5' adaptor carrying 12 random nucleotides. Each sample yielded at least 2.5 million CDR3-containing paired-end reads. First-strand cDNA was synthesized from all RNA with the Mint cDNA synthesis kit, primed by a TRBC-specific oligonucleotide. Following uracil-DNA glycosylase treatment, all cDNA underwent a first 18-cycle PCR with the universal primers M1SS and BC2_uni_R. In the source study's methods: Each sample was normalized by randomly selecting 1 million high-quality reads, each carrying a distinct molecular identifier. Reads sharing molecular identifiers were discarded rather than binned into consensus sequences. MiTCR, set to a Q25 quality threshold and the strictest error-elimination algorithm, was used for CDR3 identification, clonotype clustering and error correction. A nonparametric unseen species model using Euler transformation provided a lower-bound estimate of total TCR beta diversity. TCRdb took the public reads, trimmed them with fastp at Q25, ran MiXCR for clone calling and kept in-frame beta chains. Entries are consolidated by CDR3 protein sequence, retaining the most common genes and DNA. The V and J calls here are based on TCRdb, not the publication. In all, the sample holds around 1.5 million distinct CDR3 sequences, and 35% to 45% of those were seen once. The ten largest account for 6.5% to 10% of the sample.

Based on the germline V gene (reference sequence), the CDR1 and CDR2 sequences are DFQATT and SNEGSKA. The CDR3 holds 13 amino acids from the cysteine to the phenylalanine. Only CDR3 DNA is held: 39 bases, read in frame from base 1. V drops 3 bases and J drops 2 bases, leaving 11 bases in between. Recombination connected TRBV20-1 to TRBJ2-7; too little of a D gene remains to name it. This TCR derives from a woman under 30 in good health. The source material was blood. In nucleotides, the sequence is TGCAGTGCTAGGAGGAGCCTCCCCTACGAGCAGTACTTC. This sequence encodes CSARRSLPYEQYF.